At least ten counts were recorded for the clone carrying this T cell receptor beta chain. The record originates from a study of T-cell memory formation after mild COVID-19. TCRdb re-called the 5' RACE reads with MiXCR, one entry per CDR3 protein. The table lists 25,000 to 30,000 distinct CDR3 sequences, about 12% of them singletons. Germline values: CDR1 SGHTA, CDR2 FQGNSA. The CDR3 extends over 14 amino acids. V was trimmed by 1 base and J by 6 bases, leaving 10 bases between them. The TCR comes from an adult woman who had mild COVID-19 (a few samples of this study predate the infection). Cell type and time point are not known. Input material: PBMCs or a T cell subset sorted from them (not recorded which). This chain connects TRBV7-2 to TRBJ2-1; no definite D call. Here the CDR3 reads CASSLVTVSNEQFF. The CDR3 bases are TGTGCCAGCAGCTTAGTCACGGTTAGCAATGAGCAGTTCTTC.